In its sample, the clone carrying this T cell receptor beta chain was seen once. Its target is unknown. CDR3 size: 14 residues. From germline, CDR1 is MNHNS and CDR2 SASEGT. Trimming left V 8 bases short and J 5 bases short, with 13 bases between. Noted time point: persistent/refractory GD, antithyroid drugs over 5 years with positive TRAb. PBMCs provided the RNA from which the TCR library was made. Libraries of TCR beta came from iRepertoire HTBI primers plus Arm-PCR of CDR3 regions. MiXCR, run by TCRdb on the multiplex PCR reads, gives a single entry per CDR3 protein. This table has 500,000 to 700,000 distinct CDR3 sequences, around 30% appearing once. The sample comes from a study of regulatory T cells in long-lasting Graves disease. General study results and limits: Persistent Graves' patients showed less TCR diversity than newly diagnosed ones. TRBV28, TRBJ1-2 and TRBJ2-5 were segments that persistent disease favored.

Here the sequenced sample was peripheral blood mononuclear cells (PBMCs), taken when the disease was refractory, from a patient treated with antithyroid drugs. The receptor was derived from a female donor with Graves disease. The chain recombines TRBV6-1 with TRBJ1-6, with unresolved D. The CDR3, as DNA: TGTGCCAGCTCGGCAGGATACCATAATTCACCCCTCCACTTT. It translates to CASSAGYHNSPLHF.